These T cell receptor beta chains were read from a single sample in a study of beta chain features in type 1 diabetes. The table came from immunoSEQ multiplex PCR; TCRdb's copy has only in-frame clones and leaves some out. Of more than 250,000 clones in the sample, roughly an eighth were seen once. The sequencing sample was made of naive CD4+ T cells from blood. The receptors were gathered from a young man with type 1 diabetes. Each CDR3 is given with its conserved first and last residue. The order of the fields is J gene, clone size, V gene, D gene, CDR3 protein, CDR3 DNA. A D gene is named only where the DNA matches it firmly. Clone size appears in some rows only: once, few, many, or a class for an expanded clone.

TRBJ2-5 - TRBV5-1 - CASSFSRRDVETQYF TGCGCCAGCAGCTTTTCGAGGAGGGATGTAGAGACCCAGTACTTC
TRBJ2-1 few TRBV28 - CASSHHNFDRNEQFF TGTGCCAGCAGCCACCACAACTTCGACAGGAATGAGCAGTTCTTC
TRBJ1-1 few TRBV2 - CASRPARENTEAFF TGTGCCAGCAGGCCAGCCAGGGAGAACACTGAAGCTTTCTTT
TRBJ2-4 - TRBV25-1 - CASRGGGYRYSDIQYF TGTGCCAGCAGGGGAGGGGGGTACCGATACAGCGACATTCAGTACTTC
TRBJ2-7 - TRBV30 - CAWSVRQGRLYEQYF TGTGCCTGGAGTGTACGGCAGGGTAGGTTGTACGAGCAGTACTTC
TRBJ1-2 - TRBV2 - CASSSTAPALYGYTF TGTGCCAGTAGCTCGACAGCGCCGGCGCTTTATGGCTACACCTTC
TRBJ2-1 once TRBV19 TRBD2 CASSKGTSGRDEQFF TGTGCCAGTAGTAAAGGGACTAGCGGGAGGGACGAGCAGTTCTTC
TRBJ2-1 few TRBV9 - CASSVGGGQYNEQFF TGTGCCAGCAGCGTAGGAGGAGGGCAGTACAATGAGCAGTTCTTC
TRBJ2-1 - TRBV7-3 - CASSLDRDNEQFF TGTGCCAGCAGCTTAGATAGAGACAATGAGCAGTTCTTC
TRBJ1-2 few TRBV2 - CASSNTPGDSYGYTF TGTGCCAGCAGTAACACTCCGGGAGATTCCTATGGCTACACCTTC
TRBJ1-1 - TRBV2 TRBD1 CASSEQGGLNTEAFF TGTGCCAGCAGTGAACAGGGGGGCCTGAACACTGAAGCTTTCTTT
TRBJ2-1 few TRBV11-2 TRBD2 CASSLGTSGRAFNEQFF TGTGCCAGCAGCCTCGGGACTAGCGGGAGGGCCTTCAATGAGCAGTTCTTC
TRBJ1-5 few TRBV5-6 - CASSLGAPGGQPQHF TGTGCCAGCAGCCTTGGGGCCCCGGGAGGTCAGCCCCAGCATTTT
TRBJ2-6 - TRBV30 TRBD1 CAWRGQGRASGANVLTF TGTGCCTGGAGGGGACAGGGACGGGCATCTGGGGCCAACGTCCTGACTTTC
TRBJ1-2 - TRBV27 TRBD1 CASSSPTGRDLGYTF TGTGCCAGCAGCTCCCCGACAGGGCGGGATCTGGGCTACACCTTC
TRBJ2-7 few TRBV7-2 TRBD2 CASSLLAVTYEQYF TGTGCCAGCAGTCTACTAGCGGTGACCTACGAGCAGTACTTC
TRBJ1-2 - TRBV9 - CASSVGGGKDYGYTF TGTGCCAGCAGCGTAGGGGGAGGGAAGGACTATGGCTACACCTTC
TRBJ1-4 few TRBV4-1 TRBD1 CASSPGQVSEKLFF TGCGCCAGCAGCCCGGGACAGGTGTCTGAAAAACTGTTTTTT
TRBJ2-7 - TRBV29-1 TRBD2 CSVGGLAGANSYEQYF TGCAGCGTTGGGGGACTAGCGGGAGCCAACTCCTACGAGCAGTACTTC
TRBJ2-7 few TRBV28 - CASSLVLGVYEQYF TGTGCCAGCAGTTTAGTGCTAGGGGTTTACGAGCAGTACTTC
TRBJ2-3 few TRBV7-9 - CASSHSDTQYF TGTGCCAGCAGCCACTCCGATACGCAGTATTTT
TRBJ2-2 - TRBV19 - CASSIGTGRGTGELFF TGTGCCAGTAGTATAGGAACAGGGAGAGGCACCGGGGAGCTGTTTTTT
TRBJ2-3 few TRBV5-1 TRBD2 CASSLGTSGTDTQYF TGCGCCAGCAGCTTAGGGACTAGCGGCACAGATACGCAGTATTTT
TRBJ2-5 few TRBV12-5 TRBD2 CASGPPGGVTQYF TGTGCTAGTGGTCCCCCGGGGGGAGTGACCCAGTACTTC
TRBJ2-1 few TRBV5-1 TRBD2 CASSLFVAGGDNEQFF TGCGCCAGCAGCTTGTTCGTAGCGGGAGGGGACAATGAGCAGTTCTTC
TRBJ2-5 - TRBV7-9 - CASSSTGFQETQYF TGTGCCAGCAGCTCGACTGGATTTCAAGAGACCCAGTACTTC
TRBJ2-2 few TRBV5-1 TRBD2 CASSHGTSDSGELFF TGCGCCAGCAGCCACGGGACTAGCGATAGCGGGGAGCTGTTTTTT
TRBJ1-5 few TRBV7-9 - CASSLGTPSNQPQHF TGTGCCAGCAGCTTAGGGACACCATCTAATCAGCCCCAGCATTTT
TRBJ2-3 - TRBV18 TRBD2 CASSPRKGTSYSDTQYF TGTGCCAGCTCACCGCGGAAAGGGACTAGCTACTCAGATACGCAGTATTTT
TRBJ1-4 few TRBV7-9 - CASSSSGVGEKLFF TGTGCCAGCAGCTCCTCAGGGGTTGGGGAAAAACTGTTTTTT
TRBJ2-1 few TRBV7-3 - CASSPSGLYEQFF TGTGCCAGCAGCCCAAGTGGCTTATATGAGCAGTTCTTC
TRBJ1-5 few TRBV19 TRBD1 CASSSRPTGNNQPQHF TGTGCCAGTAGTTCCCGACCGACAGGGAACAATCAGCCCCAGCATTTT
TRBJ1-5 - TRBV5-5 TRBD1 CASSPLDRVNQPQHF TGTGCCAGCAGCCCACTCGACAGGGTCAATCAGCCCCAGCATTTT
TRBJ1-1 - TRBV6-5 - CASSYGPGGKAFF TGTGCCAGCAGTTACGGACCGGGAGGGAAAGCTTTCTTT
TRBJ2-2 - TRBV7-6 - CASSLGQFDTGELFF TGTGCCAGCAGCTTAGGGCAGTTCGACACCGGGGAGCTGTTTTTT
TRBJ2-1 few TRBV2 - CASSEVRNEQFF TGTGCCAGCAGTGAAGTTCGTAATGAGCAGTTCTTC
TRBJ2-1 - TRBV28 - CASSLGLASYNEQFF TGTGCCAGCAGCCTCGGGCTAGCGTCCTACAATGAGCAGTTCTTC
TRBJ1-1 few TRBV29-1 - CSVEGRAGTEAFF TGCAGCGTTGAGGGCAGGGCGGGGACTGAAGCTTTCTTT
TRBJ1-1 few TRBV19 - CASSSLSAGNTEAFF TGTGCCAGTAGTTCCCTCTCGGCAGGGAACACTGAAGCTTTCTTT
TRBJ2-7 few TRBV18 TRBD2 CASGAGVQEEQYF TGTGCCAGCGGCGCGGGAGTCCAAGAGGAGCAGTACTTC